The 16 T cell receptor beta chains below come from one sample, sequenced in a study of T cells in Graves' hyperthyroidism and ophthalmopathy. Amplified regions were TCR beta CDR3 sequences from RNA transcripts. Initially, a first-round RT-PCR of the TCR CDR3 employed the HTBI primer set. Each CDR3 protein is one row after TCRdb ran MiXCR on the multiplex PCR reads. Of approximately 300,000 distinct CDR3 sequences in the sample, approximately 15% were seen once. Sequences were obtained from blood. The receptors come from a man between 25 and 39 years old with Graves' hyperthyroidism.

This clonotype was found many times. V usage is TRBV5-1 and J usage is TRBJ2-1; no clear D. V lost 1 base, J lost 6 bases, and 8 bases lay in between. Germline V lookup: CDR1 SGHRS, CDR2 YFSETQ. The CDR3 covers 13 residues. CDR3 sequence: CASSLPNSNEQFF. In nucleotides, the CDR3 is TGCGCCAGCAGCTTGCCCAACAGCAATGAGCAGTTCTTC.

This clonotype was detected ten times or more. The chain links TRBV20-1 to TRBJ2-7; the match to TRBD1 covers 10 bases. Germline V lookup: CDR1 DFQATT, CDR2 SNEGSKA (reference sequence). The J segment lost 3 bases and the V segment lost 0 bases, leaving 5 bases of the junction unmatched. This CDR3 is built from 15 residues. In DNA, the CDR3 is TGCAGTGCTAGAGATGTACGGACAGGGGGCTACGAGCAGTACTTC. As protein: CSARDVRTGGYEQYF.

This clonotype came up many times. This sequence joins TRBV20-1 and TRBJ1-1, with 7 nucleotides matching TRBD1. This CDR3 contains 12 residues. Trimming removed 6 bases from V and 1 base from J; junction bases left unmatched: 2. In germline, CDR1 is DFQATT, CDR2 SNEGSKA (reference sequence). This CDR3 is CSAGTENTEAFF. The CDR3 bases are TGCAGTGCCGGGACAGAGAACACTGAAGCTTTCTTT.

This clonotype was observed a single time. A read error may be the cause here, since a much bigger clone is one base away. V usage is TRBV30 and J usage is TRBJ2-1; a possible D gene is TRBD1 (6 bases). From germline, CDR1 is GTSNPN and CDR2 SVGIG (reference sequence). The V and J ends lost 6 bases and 10 bases respectively, with 13 bases between them. This CDR3 spans 11 amino acids. The CDR3 here is CACLIRGEQFF. CDR3 nucleotides: TGTGCCTGCCTCATAAGGGGGGAGCAGTTCTTC.

This chain joins TRBV4-1 and TRBJ1-4; no clear D gene. CDR1 is MGHRA, CDR2 YSYEKL, per germline. The CDR3 has 17 amino acids. The V and J ends lost 0 bases and 0 bases respectively, with 11 bases between them. The CDR3 loop reads CASSQEGYRATNEKLFF. The CDR3 DNA is TGCGCCAGCAGCCAAGAAGGGTATCGGGCAACTAATGAAAAACTGTTTTTT.

This clonotype was seen only a few times. The V call is TRBV5-1, the J call TRBJ2-3, with D possibly matching TRBD2 (5 bases). V was trimmed by 4 bases and J by 0 bases, leaving 15 bases between them. Germline V gene sequence: CDR1 SGHRS, CDR2 YFSETQ. CDR3 length: 16 amino acids. DNA of the CDR3: TGCGCCAGCAGCACCCCTCTAGCAAAGAGCACAGATACGCAGTATTTT. This codes for CASSTPLAKSTDTQYF.

This clonotype has a count of ten or more. The gene calls are TRBV28 and TRBJ2-7; D gene unclear. The V end was cut by 6 bases, the J end by 1 base, with 16 bases between. The CDR3 totals 15 residues. From germline, CDR1 is MDHEN and CDR2 SYDVKM. The CDR3 DNA reads TGTGCCAGCAGCACCGGGCATGACGTATCCTACGAGCAGTACTTC. Translated: CASSTGHDVSYEQYF.

V and J are TRBV14 and TRBJ2-1, with D perhaps matching TRBD2 (6 bases). The length of the CDR3 is 13 residues. V lost 4 bases to trimming and J lost 8 bases, with 12 bases between them. Germline CDR1 reads SGHDN; CDR2 reads FVKESK. CDR3 in DNA: TGTGCCAGCAGCCCGACTAGATCACATGAGCAGTTCTTC. Protein product: CASSPTRSHEQFF.

This clonotype came up a few times. The chain has TRBV5-1 and TRBJ2-2, with TRBD2 as a possible D gene (5 bases). CDR1 SGHRS and CDR2 YFSETQ come from the germline V gene. The V gene lost 0 bases and the J gene lost 5 bases, with 11 bases spanning the gap. The CDR3 extends over 15 amino acids. The CDR3 nucleotides are TGCGCCAGCAGCTTGGCCTTAAGGAGGACCGGGGAGCTGTTTTTT. It specifies CASSLALRRTGELFF.

The sample holds a few counts of this clonotype. The rearrangement uses TRBV16 and TRBJ2-2; D is possibly TRBD1 (6 bases). Germline CDR1 and CDR2: KGHSY and FQNENV. The CDR3 consists of 14 residues. V lost 5 bases, J lost 5 bases, and 12 bases lay in between. For the CDR3, the DNA is TGTGCCAGCAGCGAACGGACAGCAACCGGGGAGCTGTTTTTT. Amino acid sequence: CASSERTATGELFF.

The genes are TRBV18 and TRBJ2-3, with D tentatively TRBD2 (6 bases). CDR1 and CDR2 (germline): KGHSH, LQKENI. The CDR3 runs 17 residues. V was clipped by 3 bases and J by 1 base, with 17 bases between them. The CDR3: CASSPVGRPSGTDTQYF. CDR3 nucleotides: TGTGCCAGCTCACCGGTGGGTAGGCCTAGCGGCACAGATACGCAGTATTTT. The full variable domain, with the rest looked up from reference TRBV18 and TRBJ2-3, is NAGVMQNPRHLVRRRGQEARLRCSPMKGHSHVYWYRQLPEEGLKFMVYLQKENIIDESGMPKERFSAEFPKEGPSILRIQQVVRGDSAAYFCASSPVGRPSGTDTQYFGPGTRLTVL.

This clonotype was seen repeatedly, ten times or more. The V gene is TRBV3-1, the J gene TRBJ2-7; perhaps TRBD1 as D (5 bases). Per the germline V gene, CDR1 is LGHDT and CDR2 is YNNKEL (reference sequence). V lost 3 bases, J lost 5 bases, and 11 bases lay in between. The CDR3 covers 13 residues. CDR3 coding DNA: TGTGCCAGCAGCCATCTTCAGGGCCACGAGCAGTACTTC. As protein: CASSHLQGHEQYF.

This clonotype was recorded at least ten times. The chain joins TRBV5-1 to TRBJ2-3; TRBD1 matches at 7 bases. The CDR3 is 14 residues long. V lost 4 bases and J lost 5; bases outside the gene matches: 7. Germline-derived CDR1 and CDR2 are SGHRS and YFSETQ. The DNA for the CDR3 is TGCGCCAGCAGCATGGGACAGACGAGAGATACGCAGTATTTT. Amino acids: CASSMGQTRDTQYF.

This clonotype was counted between two and nine times. The J gene is TRBJ2-1, the V gene TRBV7-2, with D tentatively TRBD2 (5 bases). V dropped 3 bases and J dropped 5 bases, with 14 bases sitting between them. The germline gives CDR1 SGHTA, CDR2 FQGNSA. This CDR3 contains 15 residues. This CDR3 reads CASSFRVTGDNEQFF. The CDR3, as DNA: TGTGCCAGCAGCTTCCGAGTAACCGGGGACAATGAGCAGTTCTTC.

The chain joins TRBV19 to TRBJ1-5; no firm D call. V lost 5 bases and J lost 5, with 10 bases in between. Germline V gives CDR1 LNHDA, CDR2 SQIVND (reference sequence). There are 13 residues in the CDR3. CDR3 loop: CASSRADYQPQHF. The CDR3 region has the DNA TGTGCCAGTAGTCGGGCAGATTATCAGCCCCAGCATTTT.

A few counts support this clonotype. V usage is TRBV19 and J usage is TRBJ2-5, with unresolved D. This CDR3 region has 13 residues. The V gene's germline CDR1 is LNHDA and CDR2 SQIVND (reference sequence). V was shortened by 2 bases and J by 4 bases, with 8 bases between the two germline ends. The DNA of the CDR3 is TGTGCCAGTAGTATAAGGACGGTAGAGACCCAGTACTTC. It yields the protein CASSIRTVETQYF.